The source of this TCR beta chain is a study of identifying expanded T cells in peripheral blood. Collection occurred without any documented infections or immune events in donors. Assay: immunoSEQ multiplex PCR; the TCRdb copy retains only in-frame clones and omits some. In the table there are under 150,000 clones, approximately 88% of which are singletons. V was shortened by 3 bases and J by 5 bases, with 11 bases between the two germline ends. Germline CDR1 SGHTA, CDR2 FQGTGA. The CDR3 is made up of 13 amino acids. This clonotype was obtained from a person aged 18 to 69 in good health. The chain is built from TRBV7-3 and TRBJ2-7; D may correspond to TRBD1 or TRBD2 (5 bases each). Sequences were obtained from blood. CDR3 sequence (DNA): TGTGCCAGCAGCTTGGCGATGGGGGACGAGCAGTACTTC. It is translated as CASSLAMGDEQYF.